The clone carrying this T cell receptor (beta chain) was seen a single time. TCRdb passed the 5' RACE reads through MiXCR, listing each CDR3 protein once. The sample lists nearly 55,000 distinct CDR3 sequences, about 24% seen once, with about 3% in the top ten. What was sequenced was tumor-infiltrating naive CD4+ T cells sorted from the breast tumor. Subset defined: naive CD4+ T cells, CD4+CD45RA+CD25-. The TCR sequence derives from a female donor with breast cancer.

In DNA form, the CDR3 reads TGTGCCAGCAGCTTGTTATTTGGGGAAGAGACCCAGTACTTC. It encodes CASSLLFGEETQYF. The genes are TRBV5-6 and TRBJ2-5; no clear D. Germline CDR1 is SGHDT and CDR2 is YYEEEE. The CDR3 has 14 residues. Deletions cut 1 base from V and 3 bases from J, with 10 bases between.